This T cell receptor (beta chain) emerged from a study of regulatory T cells in long-lasting Graves disease. As for time point: newly diagnosed GD, antithyroid drugs for less than 3 months. TCR sequences were obtained from RNA taken from PBMCs. TCR beta libraries were built with iRepertoire HTBI primers and Arm-PCR of CDR3 regions. TCRdb reprocessed the multiplex PCR reads with MiXCR, giving one entry per CDR3 protein. This table has about 610,000 distinct CDR3 sequences, 15% to 20% appearing once. V lost 0 bases and J 4 bases, leaving 15 bases between the germline ends. The CDR3 is made up of 15 amino acids. Germline V gene sequence: CDR1 DFQATT, CDR2 SNEGSKA (reference sequence). This clonotype was seen repeatedly, ten times or more. These same data were also listed under a study on T cells in Graves' hyperthyroidism and ophthalmopathy. That investigation notes: Most thyroid-expanded clonotypes above 0.001 were also found in blood.

The input for sequencing was peripheral blood mononuclear cells (PBMCs), taken at new diagnosis, from a patient treated with antithyroid drugs. The sequence came from a man aged 18 to 30 with Graves disease. The chain combines TRBV20-1 with TRBJ1-1; D unresolved. The CDR3 sequence is CSARDARVASTEAFF. CDR3 DNA: TGCAGTGCTAGAGATGCGAGGGTTGCCAGCACTGAAGCTTTCTTT.